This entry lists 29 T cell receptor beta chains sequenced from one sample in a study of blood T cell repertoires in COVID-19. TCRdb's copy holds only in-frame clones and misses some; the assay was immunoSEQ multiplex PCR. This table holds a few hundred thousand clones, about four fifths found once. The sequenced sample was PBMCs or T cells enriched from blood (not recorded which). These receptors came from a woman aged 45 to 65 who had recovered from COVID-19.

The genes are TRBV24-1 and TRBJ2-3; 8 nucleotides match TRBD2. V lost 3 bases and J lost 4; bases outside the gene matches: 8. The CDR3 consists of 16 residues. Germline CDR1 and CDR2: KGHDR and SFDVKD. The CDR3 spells CATSDPSGSGADTQYF. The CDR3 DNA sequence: TGTGCCACCAGTGATCCGAGCGGGAGTGGTGCAGATACGCAGTATTTT.

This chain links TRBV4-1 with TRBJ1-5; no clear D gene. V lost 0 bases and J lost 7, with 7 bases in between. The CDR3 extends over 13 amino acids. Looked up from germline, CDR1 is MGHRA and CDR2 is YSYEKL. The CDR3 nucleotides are TGCGCCAGCAGCCAAGAGGAGTCCCAGCCCCAGCATTTT. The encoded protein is CASSQEESQPQHF.

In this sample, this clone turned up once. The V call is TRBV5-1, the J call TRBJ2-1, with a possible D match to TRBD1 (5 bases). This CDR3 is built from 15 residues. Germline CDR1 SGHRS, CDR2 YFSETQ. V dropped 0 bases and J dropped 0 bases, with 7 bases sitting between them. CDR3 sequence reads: CASSLGQSSYNEQFF. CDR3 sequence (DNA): TGCGCCAGCAGCTTGGGACAGAGCTCCTACAATGAGCAGTTCTTC.

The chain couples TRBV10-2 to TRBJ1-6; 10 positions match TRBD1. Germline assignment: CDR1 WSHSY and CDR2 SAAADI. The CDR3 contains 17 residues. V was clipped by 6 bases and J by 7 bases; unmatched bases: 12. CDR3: CASSAPGQGPWNSPLHF. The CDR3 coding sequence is TGCGCCAGCAGCGCCCCGGGACAGGGGCCTTGGAATTCACCCCTCCACTTT.

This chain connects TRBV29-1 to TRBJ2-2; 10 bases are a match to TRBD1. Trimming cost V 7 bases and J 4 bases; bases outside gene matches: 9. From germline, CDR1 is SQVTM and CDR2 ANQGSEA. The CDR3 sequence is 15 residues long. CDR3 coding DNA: TGCAGCGCAACTGGGACAGGGGAGTTCACCGGGGAGCTGTTTTTT. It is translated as CSATGTGEFTGELFF.

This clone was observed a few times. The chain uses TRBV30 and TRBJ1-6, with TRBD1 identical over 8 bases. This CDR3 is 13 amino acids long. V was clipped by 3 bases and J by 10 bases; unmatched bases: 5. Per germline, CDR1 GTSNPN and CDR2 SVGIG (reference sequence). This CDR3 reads CAWRKQGDSPLHF. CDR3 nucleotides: TGTGCCTGGAGAAAACAGGGGGACTCACCCCTCCACTTT.

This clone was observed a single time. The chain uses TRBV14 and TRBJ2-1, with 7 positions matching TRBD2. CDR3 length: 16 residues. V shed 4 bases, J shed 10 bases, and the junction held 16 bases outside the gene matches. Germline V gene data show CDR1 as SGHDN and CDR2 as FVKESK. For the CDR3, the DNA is TGTGCCAGCAGCCTTCAGCGGGGCCCCCCGATCGCGGAGCAGTTCTTC. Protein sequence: CASSLQRGPPIAEQFF.

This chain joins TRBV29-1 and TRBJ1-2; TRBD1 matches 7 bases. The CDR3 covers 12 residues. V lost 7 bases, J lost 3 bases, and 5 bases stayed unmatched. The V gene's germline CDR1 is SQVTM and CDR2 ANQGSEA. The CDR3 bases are TGCAGCGCTGGACAGGAGTACTATGGCTACACCTTC. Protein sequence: CSAGQEYYGYTF. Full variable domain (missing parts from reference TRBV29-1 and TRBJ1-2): SAVISQKPSRDICQRGTSLTIQCQVDSQVTMMFWYRQQPGQSLTLIATANQGSEATYESGFVIDKFPISRPNLTFSTLTVSNMSPEDSSIYLCSAGQEYYGYTFGSGTRLTVV.

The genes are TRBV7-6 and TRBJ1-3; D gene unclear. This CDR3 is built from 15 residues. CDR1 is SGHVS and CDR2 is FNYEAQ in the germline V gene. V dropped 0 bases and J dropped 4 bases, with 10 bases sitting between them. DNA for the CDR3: TGTGCCAGCAGCTTAGCGGCGGCCCCCGGAAACACCATATATTTT. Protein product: CASSLAAAPGNTIYF. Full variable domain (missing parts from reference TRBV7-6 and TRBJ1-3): GAGVSQSPRYKVTKRGQDVALRCDPISGHVSLYWYRQALGQGPEFLTYFNYEAQQDKSGLPNDRFSAERPEGSISTLTIQRTEQRDSAMYRCASSLAAAPGNTIYFGEGSWLTVV.

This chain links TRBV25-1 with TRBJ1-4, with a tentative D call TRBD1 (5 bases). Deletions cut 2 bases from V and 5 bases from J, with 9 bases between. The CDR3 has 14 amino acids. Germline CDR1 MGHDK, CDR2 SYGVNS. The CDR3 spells CASSEQGFNEKLFF. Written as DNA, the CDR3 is TGTGCCAGCAGTGAACAGGGTTTCAATGAAAAACTGTTTTTT.

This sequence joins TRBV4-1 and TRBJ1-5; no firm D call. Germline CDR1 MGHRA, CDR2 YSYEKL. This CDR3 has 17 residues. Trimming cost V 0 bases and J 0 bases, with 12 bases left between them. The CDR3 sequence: CASSQDGSLTSNQPQHF. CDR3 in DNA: TGCGCCAGCAGCCAAGACGGGAGCCTAACTAGCAATCAGCCCCAGCATTTT.

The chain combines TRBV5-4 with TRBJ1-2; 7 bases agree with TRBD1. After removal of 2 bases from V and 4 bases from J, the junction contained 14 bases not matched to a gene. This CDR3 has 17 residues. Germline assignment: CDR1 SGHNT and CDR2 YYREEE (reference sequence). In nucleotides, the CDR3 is TGTGCCAGCAGCTTTTTGGGGGGAGACAGGGTGGGCTATGGCTACACCTTC. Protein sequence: CASSFLGGDRVGYGYTF.

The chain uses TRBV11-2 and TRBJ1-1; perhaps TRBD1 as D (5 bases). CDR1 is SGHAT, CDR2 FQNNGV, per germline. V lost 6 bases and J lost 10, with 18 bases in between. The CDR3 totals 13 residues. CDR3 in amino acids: CASREDGAGGAFF. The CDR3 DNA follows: TGTGCCAGCAGAGAGGACGGGGCGGGAGGAGCTTTCTTT.

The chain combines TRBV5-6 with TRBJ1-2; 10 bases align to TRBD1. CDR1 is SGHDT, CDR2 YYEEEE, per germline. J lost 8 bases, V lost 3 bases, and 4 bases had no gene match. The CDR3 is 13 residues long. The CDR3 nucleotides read TGTGCCAGCAGCTCTGGGACAGGGGTGGGCTACACCTTC. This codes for CASSSGTGVGYTF.

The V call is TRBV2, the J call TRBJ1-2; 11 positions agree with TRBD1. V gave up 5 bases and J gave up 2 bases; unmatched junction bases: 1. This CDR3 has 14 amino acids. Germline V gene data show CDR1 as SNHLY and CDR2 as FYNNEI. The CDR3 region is CASSRDRGNYGYTF. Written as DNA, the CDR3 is TGTGCCAGCAGTCGGGACAGGGGGAACTATGGCTACACCTTC.

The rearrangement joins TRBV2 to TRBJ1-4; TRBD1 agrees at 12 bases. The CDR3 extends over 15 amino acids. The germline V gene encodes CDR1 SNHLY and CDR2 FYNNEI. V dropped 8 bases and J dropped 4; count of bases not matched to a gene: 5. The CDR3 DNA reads TGTGCCAGCCGGGGACAGGGGGCGGTTAATGAAAAACTGTTTTTT. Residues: CASRGQGAVNEKLFF.

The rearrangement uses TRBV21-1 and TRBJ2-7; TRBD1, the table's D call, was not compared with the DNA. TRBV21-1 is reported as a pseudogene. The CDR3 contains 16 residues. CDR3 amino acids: CASSRTEDRESYEQYF. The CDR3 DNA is TGTGCCAGCAGCAGGACCGAGGACAGGGAGTCCTACGAGCAGTACTTC.

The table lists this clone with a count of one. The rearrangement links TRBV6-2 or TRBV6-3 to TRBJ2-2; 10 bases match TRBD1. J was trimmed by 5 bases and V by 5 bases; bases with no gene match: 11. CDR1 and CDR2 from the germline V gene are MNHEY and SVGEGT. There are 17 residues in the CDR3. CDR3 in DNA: TGTGCCAGCAGTCACCCGACAGGGGGCGCCGGAACCGGGGAGCTGTTTTTT. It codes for CASSHPTGGAGTGELFF.

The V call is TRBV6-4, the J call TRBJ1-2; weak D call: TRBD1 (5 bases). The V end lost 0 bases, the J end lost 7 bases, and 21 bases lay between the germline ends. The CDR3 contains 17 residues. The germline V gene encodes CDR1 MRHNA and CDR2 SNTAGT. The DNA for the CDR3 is TGTGCCAGCAGTGACTCGAGTGTCAGTGGGGGGATTCGTGGCTACACCTTC. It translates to CASSDSSVSGGIRGYTF.

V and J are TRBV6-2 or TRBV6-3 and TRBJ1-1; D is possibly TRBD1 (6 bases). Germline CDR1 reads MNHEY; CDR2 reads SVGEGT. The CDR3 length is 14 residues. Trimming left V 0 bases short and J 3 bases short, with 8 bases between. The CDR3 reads CASSYSTGHTEAFF. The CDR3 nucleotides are TGTGCCAGCAGTTACTCGACAGGCCACACTGAAGCTTTCTTT.

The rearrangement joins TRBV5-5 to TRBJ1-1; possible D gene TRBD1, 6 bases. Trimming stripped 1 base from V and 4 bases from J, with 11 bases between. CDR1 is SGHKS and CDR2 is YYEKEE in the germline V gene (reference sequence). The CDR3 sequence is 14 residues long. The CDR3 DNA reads TGTGCCAGCAGCTTGCTGGGAGGGGGCACTGAAGCTTTCTTT. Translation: CASSLLGGGTEAFF.

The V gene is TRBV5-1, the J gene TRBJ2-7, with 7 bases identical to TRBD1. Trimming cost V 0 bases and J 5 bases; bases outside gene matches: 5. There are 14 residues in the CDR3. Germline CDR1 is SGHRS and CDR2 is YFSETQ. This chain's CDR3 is CASSLEGQIHEQYF. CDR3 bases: TGCGCCAGCAGCTTGGAGGGACAGATTCACGAGCAGTACTTC. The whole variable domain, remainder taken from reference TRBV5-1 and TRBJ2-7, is KAGVTQTPRYLIKTRGQQVTLSCSPISGHRSVSWYQQTPGQGLQFLFEYFSETQRNKGNFPGRFSGRQFSNSRSEMNVSTLELGDSALYLCASSLEGQIHEQYFGPGTRLTVT.

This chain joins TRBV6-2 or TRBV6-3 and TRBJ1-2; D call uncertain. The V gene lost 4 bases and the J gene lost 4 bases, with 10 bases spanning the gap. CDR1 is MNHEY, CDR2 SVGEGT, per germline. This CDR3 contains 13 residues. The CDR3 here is CASSSAGPYGYTF. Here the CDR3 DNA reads TGTGCCAGCAGTTCGGCAGGCCCCTATGGCTACACCTTC.

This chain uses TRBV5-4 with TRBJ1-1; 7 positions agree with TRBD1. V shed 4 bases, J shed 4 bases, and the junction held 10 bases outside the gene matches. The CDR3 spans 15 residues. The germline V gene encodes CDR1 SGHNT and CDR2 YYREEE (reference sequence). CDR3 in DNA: TGTGCCAGCAGCCCTAAGACAGGGAGAGGCACTGAAGCTTTCTTT. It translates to CASSPKTGRGTEAFF. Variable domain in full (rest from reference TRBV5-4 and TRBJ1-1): ETGVTQSPTHLIKTRGQQVTLRCSSQSGHNTVSWYQQALGQGPQFIFQYYREEENGRGNFPPRFSGLQFPNYSSELNVNALELDDSALYLCASSPKTGRGTEAFFGQGTRLTVV.

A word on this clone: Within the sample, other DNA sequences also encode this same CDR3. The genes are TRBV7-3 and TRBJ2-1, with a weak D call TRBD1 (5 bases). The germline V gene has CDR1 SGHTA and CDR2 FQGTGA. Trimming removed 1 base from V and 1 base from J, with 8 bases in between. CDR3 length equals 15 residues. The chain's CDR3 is CASSLSAGSYNEQFF. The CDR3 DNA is TGTGCCAGCAGCTTAAGTGCAGGGTCCTACAATGAGCAGTTCTTC.

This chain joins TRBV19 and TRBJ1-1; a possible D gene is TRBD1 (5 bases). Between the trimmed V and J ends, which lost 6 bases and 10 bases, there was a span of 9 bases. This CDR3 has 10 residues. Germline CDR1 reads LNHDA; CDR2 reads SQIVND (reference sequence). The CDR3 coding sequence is TGTGCCAGTAGGCGGGACGTAGCTTTCTTT. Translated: CASRRDVAFF.

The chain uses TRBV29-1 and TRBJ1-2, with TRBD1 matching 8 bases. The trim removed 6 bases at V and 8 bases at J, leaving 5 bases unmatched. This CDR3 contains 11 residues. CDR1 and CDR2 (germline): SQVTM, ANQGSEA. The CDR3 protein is CSVGDRRGYTF. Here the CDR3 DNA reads TGCAGCGTGGGGGACAGGCGAGGCTACACCTTC.

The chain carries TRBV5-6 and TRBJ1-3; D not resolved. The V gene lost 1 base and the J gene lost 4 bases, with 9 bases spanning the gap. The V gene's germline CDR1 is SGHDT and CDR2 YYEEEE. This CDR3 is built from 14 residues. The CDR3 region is CASSLYTTGNTIYF. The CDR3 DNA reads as TGTGCCAGCAGCTTGTACACAACAGGAAACACCATATATTTT.

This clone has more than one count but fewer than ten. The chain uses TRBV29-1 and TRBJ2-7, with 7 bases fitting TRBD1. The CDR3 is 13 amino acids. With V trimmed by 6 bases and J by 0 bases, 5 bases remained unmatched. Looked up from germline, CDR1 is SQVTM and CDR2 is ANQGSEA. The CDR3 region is CSVQGQSSYEQYF. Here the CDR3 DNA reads TGCAGCGTACAGGGACAGTCCTCCTACGAGCAGTACTTC.